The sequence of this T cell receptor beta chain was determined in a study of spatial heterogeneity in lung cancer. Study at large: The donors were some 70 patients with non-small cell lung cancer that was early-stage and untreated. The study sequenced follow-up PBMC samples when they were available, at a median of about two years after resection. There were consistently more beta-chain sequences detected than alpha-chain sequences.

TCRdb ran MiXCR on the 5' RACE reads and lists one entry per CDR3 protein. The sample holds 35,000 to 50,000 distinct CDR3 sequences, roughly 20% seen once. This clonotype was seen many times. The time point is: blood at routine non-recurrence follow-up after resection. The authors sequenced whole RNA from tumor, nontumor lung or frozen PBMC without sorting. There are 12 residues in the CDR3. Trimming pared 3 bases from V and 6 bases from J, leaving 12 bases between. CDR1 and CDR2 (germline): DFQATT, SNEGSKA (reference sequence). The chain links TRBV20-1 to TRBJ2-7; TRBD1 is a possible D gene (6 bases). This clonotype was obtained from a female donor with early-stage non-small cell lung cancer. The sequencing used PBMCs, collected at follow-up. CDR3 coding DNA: TGCAGTGCTAGCGGACAGACCGCCGAGCAGTACTTC. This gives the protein CSASGQTAEQYF.